Listed here are 5 T cell receptor beta chains from one sample, sequenced in a study of T cells after yellow fever vaccination. A single record per CDR3 protein comes from TCRdb applying MiXCR to the 5' RACE reads. This table has 450,000 to 600,000 distinct CDR3 sequences, about 13% appearing once. The sequencing used PBMCs, collected on the day of the yellow fever booster vaccination. The receptors were sampled from a man aged 30 to 45 who received the YFV17D yellow fever vaccine.

The chain carries TRBV7-2 and TRBJ2-7; D is uncertain. The germline gives CDR1 SGHTA, CDR2 FQGNSA. V was clipped by 5 bases and J by 6 bases, with 17 bases between them. There are 14 residues in the CDR3. The CDR3 spells CASSPFDGPVEQYF. The CDR3, as DNA: TGTGCCAGCAGCCCCTTTGATGGCCCCGTCGAGCAGTACTTC.

This clonotype turned up a few times. The J gene is TRBJ1-1, the V gene TRBV24-1; TRBD1 might be the D (6 bases). V was pared by 1 base and J by 1 base, with 15 bases between. The CDR3 totals 17 residues. From germline, CDR1 is KGHDR and CDR2 SFDVKD. The CDR3 here is CATSDLVQGQENTEAFF. Here the CDR3 DNA reads TGTGCCACCAGTGATTTAGTGCAGGGGCAGGAGAACACTGAAGCTTTCTTT.

This clonotype was observed a handful of times. J is TRBJ2-2 and V is TRBV30; D gene uncertain. V shed 0 bases and J shed 4 bases, with 6 bases lying between them. CDR1 and CDR2 (germline): GTSNPN, SVGIG (reference sequence). This CDR3 is built from 13 residues. The CDR3 region is CAWSVPGTGELFF. The CDR3 nucleotides read TGTGCCTGGAGTGTCCCCGGCACCGGGGAGCTGTTTTTT.

V and J are TRBV6-2 or TRBV6-3 and TRBJ2-1; tentative D call: TRBD1 (6 bases). The CDR3 totals 15 residues. V was cut by 2 bases and J by 3 bases, with 11 bases left in between. Germline V lookup: CDR1 MNHEY, CDR2 SVGEGT. CDR3 region: CASSYLGASYNEQFF. The CDR3 bases are TGTGCCAGCAGTTACCTGGGGGCCAGCTACAATGAGCAGTTCTTC.

This rearrangement joins TRBV3-1 to TRBJ2-7, with TRBD2 matching 8 bases. Germline V gene lookup returns CDR1 LGHDT and CDR2 YNNKEL (reference sequence). Unmatched junction bases numbered 9, after V lost 0 bases and J lost 5 bases. The length of the CDR3 is 16 residues. The CDR3 is CASSQDLGTSIHEQYF. The CDR3 coding sequence is TGTGCCAGCAGCCAAGACCTCGGGACTAGTATCCACGAGCAGTACTTC.